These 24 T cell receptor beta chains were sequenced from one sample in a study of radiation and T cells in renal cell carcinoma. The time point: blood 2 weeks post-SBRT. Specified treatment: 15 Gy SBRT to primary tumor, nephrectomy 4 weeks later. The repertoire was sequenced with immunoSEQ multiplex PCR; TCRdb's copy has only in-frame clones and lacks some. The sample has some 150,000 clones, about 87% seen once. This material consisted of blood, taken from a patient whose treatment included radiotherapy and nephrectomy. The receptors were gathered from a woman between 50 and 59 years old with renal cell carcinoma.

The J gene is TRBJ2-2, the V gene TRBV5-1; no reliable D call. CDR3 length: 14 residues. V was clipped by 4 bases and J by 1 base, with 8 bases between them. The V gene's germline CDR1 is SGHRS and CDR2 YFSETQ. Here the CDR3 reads CASSPSGNTGELFF. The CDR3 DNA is TGCGCCAGCAGCCCCTCCGGGAACACCGGGGAGCTGTTTTTT.

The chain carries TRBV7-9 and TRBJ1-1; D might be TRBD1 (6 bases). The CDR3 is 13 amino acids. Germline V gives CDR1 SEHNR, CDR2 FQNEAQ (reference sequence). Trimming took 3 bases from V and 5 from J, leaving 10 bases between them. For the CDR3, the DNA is TGTGCCAGCAGCTTCCAGGGGCGGACTGAAGCTTTCTTT. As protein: CASSFQGRTEAFF. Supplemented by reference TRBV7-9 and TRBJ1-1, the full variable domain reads DTGVSQNPRHKITKRGQNVTFRCDPISEHNRLYWYRQTLGQGPEFLTYFQNEAQLEKSRLLSDRFSAERPKGSFSTLEIQRTEQGDSAMYLCASSFQGRTEAFFGQGTRLTVV.

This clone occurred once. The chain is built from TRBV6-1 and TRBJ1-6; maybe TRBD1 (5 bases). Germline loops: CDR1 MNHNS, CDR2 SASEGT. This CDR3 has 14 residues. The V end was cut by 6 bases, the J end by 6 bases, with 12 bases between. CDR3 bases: TGTGCCAGCAGCGGGACCGGTAGTAATTCACCCCTCCACTTT. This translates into CASSGTGSNSPLHF.

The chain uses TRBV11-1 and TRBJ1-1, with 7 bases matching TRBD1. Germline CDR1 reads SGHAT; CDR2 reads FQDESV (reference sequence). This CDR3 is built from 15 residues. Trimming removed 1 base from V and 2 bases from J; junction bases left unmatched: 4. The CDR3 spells CASSLVTGANTEAFF. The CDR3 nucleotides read TGTGCCAGCAGCTTAGTTACAGGGGCTAACACTGAAGCTTTCTTT. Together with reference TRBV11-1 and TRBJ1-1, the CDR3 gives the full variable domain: EAEVAQSPRYKITEKSQAVAFWCDPISGHATLYWYRQILGQGPELLVQFQDESVVDDSQLPKDRFSAERLKGVDSTLKIQPAELGDSAMYLCASSLVTGANTEAFFGQGTRLTVV.

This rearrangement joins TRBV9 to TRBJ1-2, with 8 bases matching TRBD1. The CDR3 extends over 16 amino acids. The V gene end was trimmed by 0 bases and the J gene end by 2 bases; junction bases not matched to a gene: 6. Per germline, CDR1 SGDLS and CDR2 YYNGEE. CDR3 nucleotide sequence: TGTGCCAGCAGCGTAGCCCAGGGGGCAAACAACTATGGCTACACCTTC. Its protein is CASSVAQGANNYGYTF. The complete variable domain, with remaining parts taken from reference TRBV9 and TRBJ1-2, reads DSGVTQTPKHLITATGQRVTLRCSPRSGDLSVYWYQQSLDQGLQFLIQYYNGEERAKGNILERFSAQQFPDLHSELNLSSLELGDSALYFCASSVAQGANNYGYTFGSGTRLTVV.

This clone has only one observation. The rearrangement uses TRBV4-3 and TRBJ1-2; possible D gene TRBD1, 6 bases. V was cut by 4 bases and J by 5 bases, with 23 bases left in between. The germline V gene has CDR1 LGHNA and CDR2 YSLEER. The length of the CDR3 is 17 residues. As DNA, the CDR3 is TGCGCCAGCAGCCCAAAATGGAACGTGGGGGCCATATATGGCTACACCTTC. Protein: CASSPKWNVGAIYGYTF.

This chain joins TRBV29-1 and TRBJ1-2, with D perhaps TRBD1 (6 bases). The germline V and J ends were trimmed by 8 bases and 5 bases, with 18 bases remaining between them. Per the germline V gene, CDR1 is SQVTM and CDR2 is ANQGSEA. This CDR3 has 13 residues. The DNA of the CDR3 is TGCAGCACCGCGGGGGCAGGCGGGTATGGCTACACCTTC. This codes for CSTAGAGGYGYTF.

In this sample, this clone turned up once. The CDR3 reads CASSYRGRVEQFF. The CDR3 nucleotides read TGTGCCAGCAGTTACAGGGGGCGGGTTGAGCAGTTCTTC. The chain has TRBV6-5 and TRBJ2-1; the match to TRBD1 covers 7 bases. The CDR3 is made up of 13 amino acids. V lost 2 bases and J lost 9; bases outside the gene matches: 4. The germline V gene has CDR1 MNHEY and CDR2 SVGAGI.

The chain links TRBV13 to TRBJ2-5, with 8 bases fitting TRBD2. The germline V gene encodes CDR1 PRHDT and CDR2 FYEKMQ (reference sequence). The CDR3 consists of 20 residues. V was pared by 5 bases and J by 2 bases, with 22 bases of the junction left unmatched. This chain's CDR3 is CASSQSLVIGGAERQETQYF. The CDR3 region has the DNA TGTGCCAGCAGCCAATCTCTCGTCATCGGGGGGGCCGAGCGACAAGAGACCCAGTACTTC.

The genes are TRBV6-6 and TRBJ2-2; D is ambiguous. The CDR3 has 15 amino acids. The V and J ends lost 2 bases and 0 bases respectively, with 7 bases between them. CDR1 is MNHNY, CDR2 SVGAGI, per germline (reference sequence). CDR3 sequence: CASSYRQPNTGELFF. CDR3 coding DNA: TGTGCCAGCAGTTACCGGCAGCCGAACACCGGGGAGCTGTTTTTT.

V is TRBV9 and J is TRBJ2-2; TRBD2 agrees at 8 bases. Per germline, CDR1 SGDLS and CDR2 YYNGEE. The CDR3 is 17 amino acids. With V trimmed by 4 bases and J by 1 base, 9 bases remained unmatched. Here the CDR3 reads CASSLDFTSGNTGELFF. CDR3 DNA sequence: TGTGCCAGCAGCTTAGACTTTACTAGCGGGAACACCGGGGAGCTGTTTTTT. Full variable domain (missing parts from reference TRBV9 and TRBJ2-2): DSGVTQTPKHLITATGQRVTLRCSPRSGDLSVYWYQQSLDQGLQFLIQYYNGEERAKGNILERFSAQQFPDLHSELNLSSLELGDSALYFCASSLDFTSGNTGELFFGEGSRLTVL.

The DNA for the CDR3 is TGTGCCAGCAGCTTTCAGGGGAACACTGAAGCTTTCTTT. This gives the protein CASSFQGNTEAFF. This chain uses TRBV5-8 with TRBJ1-1; weak D call: TRBD1 (5 bases). The CDR3 length is 13 residues. The germline V gene encodes CDR1 SGHTS and CDR2 YDEGEE. V lost 2 bases and J 1 base, leaving 6 bases between the germline ends.

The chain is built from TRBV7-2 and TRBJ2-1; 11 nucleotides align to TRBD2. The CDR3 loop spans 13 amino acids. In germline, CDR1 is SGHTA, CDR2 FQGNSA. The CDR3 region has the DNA TGTGGCTCGACTAGCGGGGCATACAATGAGCAGTTCTTC. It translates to CGSTSGAYNEQFF.

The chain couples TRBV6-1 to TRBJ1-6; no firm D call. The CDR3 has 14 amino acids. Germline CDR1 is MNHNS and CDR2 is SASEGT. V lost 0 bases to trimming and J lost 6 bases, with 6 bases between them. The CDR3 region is CASSEAQVNSPLHF. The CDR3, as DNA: TGTGCCAGCAGTGAAGCCCAGGTTAATTCACCCCTCCACTTT.

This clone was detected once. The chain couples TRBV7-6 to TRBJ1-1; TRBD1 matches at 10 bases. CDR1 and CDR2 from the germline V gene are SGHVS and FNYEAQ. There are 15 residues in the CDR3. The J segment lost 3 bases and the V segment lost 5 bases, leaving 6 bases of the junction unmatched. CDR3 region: CASSPADRGDTEAFF. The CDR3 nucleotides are TGTGCCAGCAGCCCTGCGGACAGGGGGGACACTGAAGCTTTCTTT.

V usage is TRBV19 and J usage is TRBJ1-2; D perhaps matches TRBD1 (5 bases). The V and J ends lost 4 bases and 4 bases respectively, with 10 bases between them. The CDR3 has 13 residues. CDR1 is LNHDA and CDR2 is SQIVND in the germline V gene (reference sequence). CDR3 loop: CASSKGVSYGYTF. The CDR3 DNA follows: TGTGCCAGTAGTAAAGGGGTATCCTATGGCTACACCTTC.

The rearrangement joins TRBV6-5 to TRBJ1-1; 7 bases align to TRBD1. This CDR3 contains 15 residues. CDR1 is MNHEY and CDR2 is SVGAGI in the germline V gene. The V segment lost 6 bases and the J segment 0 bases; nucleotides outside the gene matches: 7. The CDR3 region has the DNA TGTGCCAGCAGCCCCCTGACAGGGCTGAACACTGAAGCTTTCTTT. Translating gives CASSPLTGLNTEAFF.

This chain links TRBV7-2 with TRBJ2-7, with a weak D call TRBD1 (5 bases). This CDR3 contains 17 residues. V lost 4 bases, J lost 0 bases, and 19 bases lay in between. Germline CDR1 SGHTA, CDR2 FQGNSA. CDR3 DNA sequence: TGTGCCAGCAGCTATTTAGGTAGCAGGGTTAGCTCCTACGAGCAGTACTTC. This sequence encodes CASSYLGSRVSSYEQYF.

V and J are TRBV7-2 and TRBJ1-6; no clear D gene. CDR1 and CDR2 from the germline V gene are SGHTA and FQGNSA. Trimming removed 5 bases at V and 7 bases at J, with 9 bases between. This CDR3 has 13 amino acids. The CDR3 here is CASSPDWNSPLHF. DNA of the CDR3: TGTGCCAGCAGCCCGGACTGGAATTCACCCCTCCACTTT.

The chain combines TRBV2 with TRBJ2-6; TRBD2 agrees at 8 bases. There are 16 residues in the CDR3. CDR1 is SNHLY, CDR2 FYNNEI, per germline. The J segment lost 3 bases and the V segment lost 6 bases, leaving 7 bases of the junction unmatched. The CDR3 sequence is CASRGGGTFGANVLTF. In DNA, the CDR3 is TGTGCCAGCAGGGGCGGGGGGACCTTTGGGGCCAACGTCCTGACTTTC.

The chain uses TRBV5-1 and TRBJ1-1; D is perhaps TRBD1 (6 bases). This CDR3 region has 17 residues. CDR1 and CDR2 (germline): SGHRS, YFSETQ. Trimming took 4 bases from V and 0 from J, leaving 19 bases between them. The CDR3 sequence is CASSRPEGGRMNTEAFF. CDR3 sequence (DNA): TGCGCCAGCAGCCGCCCGGAAGGGGGGCGAATGAACACTGAAGCTTTCTTT. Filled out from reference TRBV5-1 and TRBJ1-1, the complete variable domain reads KAGVTQTPRYLIKTRGQQVTLSCSPISGHRSVSWYQQTPGQGLQFLFEYFSETQRNKGNFPGRFSGRQFSNSRSEMNVSTLELGDSALYLCASSRPEGGRMNTEAFFGQGTRLTVV.

This CDR3 is CASSDSFPNYGYTF. The CDR3 DNA sequence: TGTGCCAGCAGTGACAGTTTCCCTAACTATGGCTACACCTTC. This chain links TRBV2 with TRBJ1-2; D gene unclear. The CDR3 contains 14 residues. Trimming stripped 3 bases from V and 0 bases from J, with 8 bases between. Germline V lookup: CDR1 SNHLY, CDR2 FYNNEI. The whole variable domain, filled in from reference TRBV2 and TRBJ1-2, reads EPEVTQTPSHQVTQMGQEVILRCVPISNHLYFYWYRQILGQKVEFLVSFYNNEISEKSEIFDDQFSVERPDGSNFTLKIRSTKLEDSAMYFCASSDSFPNYGYTFGSGTRLTVV.

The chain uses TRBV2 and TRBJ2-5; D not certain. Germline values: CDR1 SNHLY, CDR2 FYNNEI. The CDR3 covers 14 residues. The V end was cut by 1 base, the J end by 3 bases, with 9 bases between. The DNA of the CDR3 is TGTGCCAGCAGTGAAGGCGTCGGAAAAGAGACCCAGTACTTC. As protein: CASSEGVGKETQYF.

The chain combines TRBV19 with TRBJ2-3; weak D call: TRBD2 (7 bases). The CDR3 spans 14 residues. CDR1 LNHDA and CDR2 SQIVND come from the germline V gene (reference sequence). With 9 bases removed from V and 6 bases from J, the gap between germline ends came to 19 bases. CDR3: CASKPPGGADTQYF. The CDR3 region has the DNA TGTGCCAGCAAACCGCCGGGGGGCGCGGATACGCAGTATTTT. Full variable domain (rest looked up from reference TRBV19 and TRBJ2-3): DGGITQSPKYLFRKEGQNVTLSCEQNLNHDAMYWYRQDPGQGLRLIYYSQIVNDFQKGDIAEGYSVSREKKESFPLTVTSAQKNPTAFYLCASKPPGGADTQYFGPGTRLTVL.